This T cell receptor (beta chain) was found in a study of shared clonotypes between healthy human individuals. Trimming removed 3 bases from V and 0 bases from J, with 9 bases in between. This CDR3 spans 14 amino acids. Germline CDR1 is MNHNS and CDR2 is SASEGT. Sequencing was performed with immunoSEQ multiplex PCR; in TCRdb, only in-frame clones are kept and a portion is missing. The sample records over 2 million clones, roughly 90% being singletons. Sequencing input: naive CD4+ T cells from PBMCs. Subset described: CD45RA+ positively selected. This TCR was sampled from a young man in good health. Some clones in this sample may be carry-over from other donors' samples. This chain links TRBV6-1 with TRBJ2-7; possibly TRBD1 for D (5 bases). The CDR3 is CASSEAGPSYEQYF. CDR3 DNA: TGTGCCAGCAGTGAGGCAGGGCCCTCCTACGAGCAGTACTTC.